A selection of T cell receptor beta chains follows, all from one sample in a study of T-cell reconstitution after alpha-beta-depleted transplantation in children. TCRdb re-derived calls from the PCR reads in MiXCR, one entry per CDR3 protein. Among about 240,000 distinct CDR3 sequences listed, around 25% were seen once. The starting material was PBMCs, obtained before TCRalphabeta/CD19-depleted stem cell transplant. These receptors all come from a girl aged 2-10 years with Fanconi anemia, due to receive a stem cell transplant. Each CDR3 is given with its conserved first and last residue. D genes are given only for firm matches. Only part of the rows carry a size: once, few, many, or a class if the clone is expanded.

v_call	d_call	clone_size	j_call	cdr3_aa	cdr3_nt
TRBV11-2	TRBD1	.	TRBJ2-5	CASSLTMTGFVETQYF	TGTGCCAGCAGCTTAACTATGACAGGGTTCGTGGAGACCCAGTACTTC
TRBV3-1	TRBD2	.	TRBJ2-7	CASSQDATGTSGALFSYEQYF	TGTGCCAGCAGCCAAGACGCTACCGGGACTAGCGGGGCCTTATTCTCCTACGAGCAGTACTTC
TRBV6-1	TRBD2	once	TRBJ2-1	CASRSAGGPSDGQFF	TGTGCCAGCAGGTCAGCGGGAGGGCCGTCTGACGGGCAGTTCTTC
TRBV29-1	.	many	TRBJ2-5	CSVAGMEETQYF	TGCAGCGTGGCAGGGATGGAAGAGACCCAGTACTTC
TRBV5-1	.	.	TRBJ2-5	CASSLGPGQETQYF	TGCGCCAGCAGCTTGGGCCCAGGCCAAGAGACCCAGTACTTC
TRBV24-1	TRBD1	.	TRBJ2-3	CATSVRGPSSTDTQYF	TGTGCCACCAGTGTAAGGGGGCCCAGTAGCACAGATACGCAGTATTTT
TRBV4-2	.	.	TRBJ1-4	CASSHPGGATNEKLFF	TGTGCCAGCAGCCACCCTGGGGGTGCAACTAATGAAAAACTGTTTTTT
TRBV5-1	.	many	TRBJ2-5	CASSQLSPSGRHQETQYF	TGCGCCAGCAGCCAGCTATCTCCGAGTGGACGGCACCAAGAGACCCAGTACTTC
TRBV20-1	.	.	TRBJ2-1	CSATRVAANEQFF	TGCAGTGCTACCCGGGTAGCGGCCAATGAGCAGTTCTTC
TRBV7-6	.	many	TRBJ2-2	CASTMNTGELFF	TGTGCCAGCACCATGAACACCGGGGAGCTGTTTTTT
TRBV29-1	TRBD1	few	TRBJ2-1	CSVDPRGEQFF	TGCAGCGTTGATCCCAGGGGGGAGCAGTTCTTC
TRBV7-3	.	.	TRBJ1-2	CASSHPGTTRGGYTF	TGTGCCAGCAGCCATCCCGGGACGACCCGCGGTGGCTACACCTTC
TRBV6-1	.	many	TRBJ2-1	CASEKSGGRHNEQFF	TGTGCCAGCGAAAAATCCGGGGGGCGTCACAATGAGCAGTTCTTC